This T cell receptor (beta chain) was recorded in a study of PD-1 blockade in classical Hodgkin lymphoma (dated by TCRdb to the early 2020s). In the study overall: Nivolumab dosing was 3 mg/kg intravenously every 2 weeks, continuing until either disease progression or unacceptable toxicity. The study used TCR beta sequencing and CyTOF to define a peripheral blood immune signature of response to PD-1 blockade in classical Hodgkin lymphoma.

The study at large found these results: The study covered only a single clinical trial cohort, and the causes of the repertoire differences, possibly disease activity or prior therapy, were still not defined. A significant rise by C4D1 was seen in CD4+ but not CD8+ TCR diversity (p=0.0027 vs p=0.16), with the rise being most apparent in complete responders (p=0.02). Patients starting nivolumab less than 1 year after ASCT had lower diversity and were excluded from later analyses to avoid confounding by immune reconstitution. Baseline diversity similar to that of newly diagnosed patients was observed in trial patients achieving complete response, whereas significantly lower diversity was observed in partial responders and progressors. Baseline TCR diversity was reported as lower in newly diagnosed patients than in healthy donors, and lower still in relapsed/refractory patients.

Genomic DNA was isolated using the Qiagen DNeasy kit from unsorted PBMCs as well as from negatively selected CD4+ and CD8+ fractions. Using primers that anneal to V and J segments, immunoSEQ multiplex PCR amplified the TCR beta CDR3 regions. A synthetic immune receptor repertoire was used to minimize amplification bias, and any remaining bias was removed computationally after sequencing. The authors' pipeline ran thus. Repertoire diversity was quantified as the Shannon entropy index using custom Python scripts. Unsorted, CD4+ and CD8+ repertoires were analyzed separately, except in combined analyses where CD4+ and CD8+ sequences were merged in silico. Clonal expansion was defined as at least a 2-fold frequency increase after treatment relative to C1D1, with a pseudocount of 0.5 for undetected baseline clones. Clones with 0 or 1 copy at C1D1 were classified as singleton clones, and clones with 2 or more copies were classified as non-singleton clones. By matching protein sequences in sorted samples from the same patient, clones expanded in unsorted samples were annotated as CD4+, CD8+ or unknown. Diversity changes from C1D1 to C4D1 were tested in paired samples using Wilcoxon tests. TCRdb retrieved this table from immuneACCESS and kept in-frame rearrangements only. Not all clones are present; in checked studies, unresolved V genes account for under half, and no reason is known for the remainder. That table gives V, J and clone size, and the DNA gave D and trimming. The sample yields about 25,000 clones; 70% to 80% were counted once. The ten largest clones represent less than 35% of the sample.

The time point label for this specimen denotes: cycle 4 day 1 (C4D1), after more than five weeks of nivolumab. Relapse after autologous stem cell transplantation had occurred in all trial patients, and cohorts A, B and C were distinguished by prior brentuximab vedotin exposure. The trial cohort was composed of roughly 60 patients with relapsed/refractory classical Hodgkin lymphoma, for whom complete response, partial response or progressive disease was recorded as best overall response. In the multi-cohort phase II CheckMate 205 trial, trial patients received single-agent nivolumab. An independent review committee assessed best overall response by applying the 2007 International Working Group response criteria. PBMCs from the trial were collected at three points: immediately before nivolumab initiation (C1D1), and during therapy at cycle 2 day 1 and cycle 4 day 1. Peripheral blood was collected in 8 mL Vacutainer Cell Preparation Tubes, from which PBMCs were isolated by centrifugation and then cryopreserved.

In this sample, this clone turned up once. No cognate antigen has been identified for it. One base away there is no much larger clone; base qualities are not given. CDR1 and CDR2 are read off the germline V gene as SGHRS and YFSETQ. The CDR3 goes from the cysteine to the phenylalanine over 16 residues. Only the CDR3 DNA stays, 48 bases, in frame from base 1. Unmatched junction bases come to 6, with V trimmed by 3 bases and J by 1 base. This chain is built from TRBV5-1 and TRBJ2-2; TRBD1 matches 7 bases in the middle. The specimen comprised peripheral blood mononuclear cells (PBMCs), sampled before the fourth cycle of nivolumab. The sequence was collected from a human donor with classical Hodgkin lymphoma. At the DNA level, the sequence is TGCGCCAGCAGCTCAGAGACAGGGATGAACACCGGGGAGCTGTTTTTT. The translation is CASSSETGMNTGELFF. The variable domain in full, with residues beyond the CDR3 obtained from the reference TRBV5-1 and TRBJ2-2 genes, is KAGVTQTPRYLIKTRGQQVTLSCSPISGHRSVSWYQQTPGQGLQFLFEYFSETQRNKGNFPGRFSGRQFSNSRSEMNVSTLELGDSALYLCASSSETGMNTGELFFGEGSRLTVL.